These 5 T cell receptor beta chains share one sample of origin, sequenced in a study of shared clonotypes between healthy human individuals. The table came from immunoSEQ multiplex PCR; TCRdb's copy has only in-frame clones and leaves some out. The profile covers about 2.3 million clones, with around 92% appearing a single time and around 0.35% taken by the ten largest. Sample: naive CD4+ T cells from PBMCs. Subset of the sample: CD45RA+ positively selected. These receptors all stem from a man aged 18 to 29 in good health. Some clones in this sample may be carry-over from other donors' samples.

V is TRBV4-2 and J is TRBJ2-3; 15 nucleotides agree with TRBD2. CDR1 is LGHNA, CDR2 YNFKEQ, per germline. CDR3 length: 18 amino acids. V gave up 4 bases and J gave up 2 bases; unmatched junction bases: 7. Here the CDR3 reads CASSLGLAGGPLTDTQYF. CDR3 DNA: TGTGCCAGCAGCCTTGGACTAGCGGGAGGGCCCCTCACAGATACGCAGTATTTT.

The V and J genes are TRBV7-2 and TRBJ2-7, with D unclear. Trimming took 1 base from V and 0 from J, leaving 13 bases between them. The CDR3 sequence is 16 residues long. CDR1 SGHTA and CDR2 FQGNSA come from the germline V gene. The CDR3 region is CASSLGWAESSYEQYF. The CDR3 DNA reads as TGTGCCAGCAGCTTAGGGTGGGCGGAATCCTCCTACGAGCAGTACTTC.

The gene calls are TRBV27 and TRBJ2-1; 10 positions agree with TRBD2. V shed 2 bases and J 2 bases; nucleotides not matched to a gene: 6. Germline V CDR1 and CDR2: MNHEY, SMNVEV (reference sequence). The CDR3 runs 17 residues. CDR3 sequence (DNA): TGTGCCAGCAGTTTAAAAGCGGGAGGGCCGACCTACAATGAGCAGTTCTTC. It is translated as CASSLKAGGPTYNEQFF.

Worth noting for this clone: Other DNA sequences in the sample encode the same CDR3. CDR3 in DNA: TGTGCCAGCAGCGGGCGGATGAACACTGAAGCTTTCTTT. Amino acids: CASSGRMNTEAFF. The chain employs TRBV7-9 and TRBJ1-1; no clear D gene. In germline, CDR1 is SEHNR, CDR2 FQNEAQ (reference sequence). V shed 5 bases and J shed 0 bases, with 7 bases lying between them. This CDR3 has 13 amino acids.

The chain carries TRBV18 and TRBJ2-7; D remains unclear. The V gene lost 3 bases and the J gene lost 2 bases, with 11 bases spanning the gap. CDR1 and CDR2 from the germline V gene are KGHSH and LQKENI. This CDR3 region has 14 residues. The CDR3 sequence: CASSPPGAAYEQYF. The CDR3 coding sequence is TGTGCCAGCTCACCCCCCGGCGCAGCCTACGAGCAGTACTTC.